Included here is one T cell receptor beta chain sequence, with context. The target antigen is unknown. This sample is part of a study of cytotoxic CD8 clonotypes in ibrutinib-treated CLL. Study-wide findings and caveats: Circulating CD8+ T-cell counts were tracked by baseline clonality, which exceeded that of age-matched healthy donors.

CDR1 and CDR2 from the germline V gene are SGDLS and YYNGEE. The CDR3 has 15 amino acids. V lost 4 bases and J lost 7, with 18 bases in between. The method was immunoSEQ multiplex PCR; TCRdb's version includes in-frame clones alone and lacks a portion of them. The table includes more than 150,000 clones, around 72% detected once. The chain joins TRBV9 to TRBJ2-1, with a tentative D call TRBD2 (5 bases). This receptor was identified in a human donor with chronic lymphocytic leukemia. The starting material was PBMCs, obtained after 24 months of ibrutinib treatment. CDR3 amino acids: CASSTGYLRVNEQFF. CDR3 sequence (DNA): TGTGCCAGCAGCACTGGATACCTGAGGGTGAATGAGCAGTTCTTC.